A single sample is the source of the 26 T cell receptor beta chains below, sequenced in a study of shared clonotypes between healthy human individuals. Measured with immunoSEQ multiplex PCR; TCRdb has only the in-frame clones, and not every one. The sample shows about 1 million clones, roughly 80% of them seen only once. The sequenced sample was memory CD4+ T cells sorted from blood. Subset in this sample: CD45RA-negative fraction. The receptors were gathered from a man in his late teens or twenties in good health.

This clone occurred once. The rearrangement uses TRBV5-4 and TRBJ1-1; 7 bases fit TRBD1. The germline gives CDR1 SGHNT, CDR2 YYREEE (reference sequence). This CDR3 contains 18 residues. The V gene end was trimmed by 6 bases and the J gene end by 0 bases; junction bases not matched to a gene: 17. The chain's CDR3 is CASNDGATGYPMNTEAFF. In DNA form, the CDR3 reads TGTGCCAGCAACGACGGGGCGACAGGGTACCCTATGAACACTGAAGCTTTCTTT.

V is TRBV28 and J is TRBJ2-5; TRBD2 aligns across 12 bases. This CDR3 region has 15 residues. Looked up from germline, CDR1 is MDHEN and CDR2 is SYDVKM. V was pared by 7 bases and J by 6 bases, with 9 bases of the junction left unmatched. The CDR3: CASTTSGRLYKTQYF. Here the CDR3 DNA reads TGTGCCAGCACAACTAGCGGGAGGCTTTATAAGACCCAGTACTTC.

The rearrangement uses TRBV5-4 and TRBJ2-7; 7 bases are a match to TRBD2. Germline assignment: CDR1 SGHNT and CDR2 YYREEE (reference sequence). V gave up 4 bases and J gave up 6 bases; unmatched junction bases: 7. The CDR3 sequence is 13 residues long. The CDR3 coding sequence is TGTGCCAGCAGCAACCGGACTAGTCGCGAGCAGTACTTC. Amino acids: CASSNRTSREQYF.

This clone appeared once. This sequence joins TRBV7-9 and TRBJ1-6; the D is unclear. The CDR3 has 15 residues. Germline CDR1 is SEHNR and CDR2 is FQNEAQ (reference sequence). V shed 2 bases and J shed 6 bases, with 11 bases lying between them. CDR3 DNA sequence: TGTGCCAGCAGCTTATTGGACGGAACTAATTCACCCCTCCACTTT. This translates into CASSLLDGTNSPLHF.

This clone appeared many times. This chain joins TRBV10-3 and TRBJ1-5; D is unresolved. This CDR3 has 14 residues. V dropped 4 bases and J dropped 0 bases, with 7 bases sitting between them. Germline CDR1 and CDR2: ENHRY and SYGVKD. CDR3 in amino acids: CAISGGASNQPQHF. The CDR3, as DNA: TGTGCCATCAGTGGGGGTGCTAGCAATCAGCCCCAGCATTTT.

In this sample, this clone turned up once. The J gene is TRBJ2-3, the V gene TRBV4-1; the match to TRBD2 covers 14 bases. Germline lookup yields CDR1 MGHRA and CDR2 YSYEKL. Losses at the gene ends were 4 bases for V and 2 bases for J; bases not matched to a gene: 5. CDR3 length: 17 residues. The CDR3 protein is CASSPRLAGGVTDTQYF. The DNA for the CDR3 is TGCGCCAGCAGCCCCCGACTAGCGGGAGGGGTCACAGATACGCAGTATTTT.

This rearrangement joins TRBV5-6 to TRBJ2-1; 10 bases agree with TRBD1. The CDR3 loop spans 16 amino acids. Germline assignment: CDR1 SGHDT and CDR2 YYEEEE. J gave up 2 bases and V 4 bases, and 6 bases lay outside the gene matches. The CDR3 protein is CASSVGQGNPYNEQFF. The CDR3 DNA reads TGTGCCAGCAGCGTGGGACAGGGGAATCCCTACAATGAGCAGTTCTTC. The full variable domain, in which reference TRBV5-6 and TRBJ2-1 provide the parts outside the CDR3, is DAGVTQSPTHLIKTRGQQVTLRCSPKSGHDTVSWYQQALGQGPQFIFQYYEEEERQRGNFPDRFSGHQFPNYSSELNVNALLLGDSALYLCASSVGQGNPYNEQFFGPGTRLTVL.

The genes are TRBV7-8 and TRBJ2-7, with 11 bases aligning to TRBD2. V dropped 1 base and J dropped 5; count of bases not matched to a gene: 10. CDR3 size: 17 residues. Germline assignment: CDR1 SGHVS and CDR2 FQNEAQ. CDR3 DNA: TGTGCCAGCAGCTTAGGGCAGAGACTAGCGGGGCGCGACGAGCAGTACTTC. Its translation: CASSLGQRLAGRDEQYF. Filled out from reference TRBV7-8 and TRBJ2-7, the complete variable domain reads GAGVSQSPRYKVAKRGQDVALRCDPISGHVSLFWYQQALGQGPEFLTYFQNEAQLDKSGLPSDRFFAERPEGSVSTLKIQRTQQEDSAVYLCASSLGQRLAGRDEQYFGPGTRLTVT.

The V call is TRBV6-5, the J call TRBJ2-7; 10 nucleotides agree with TRBD1. Germline V gene lookup returns CDR1 MNHEY and CDR2 SVGAGI. The CDR3 consists of 15 residues. J gave up 0 bases and V 2 bases, and 1 base lay outside the gene matches. The DNA of the CDR3 is TGTGCCAGCAGTTACCGACAGGGGGCCTCCTACGAGCAGTACTTC. Protein sequence: CASSYRQGASYEQYF.

The chain is built from TRBV7-2 and TRBJ2-5; D remains unclear. Trimming pared 3 bases from V and 5 bases from J, leaving 10 bases between. Germline-derived CDR1 and CDR2 are SGHTA and FQGNSA. The CDR3 runs to 13 residues. The CDR3 coding sequence is TGTGCCAGCAGCTTTGCCTTGAGGGAGACCCAGTACTTC. Protein sequence: CASSFALRETQYF.

The rearrangement links TRBV5-8 to TRBJ2-2, with D possibly matching TRBD1 (5 bases). Germline assignment: CDR1 SGHTS and CDR2 YDEGEE. Trimming pared 0 bases from V and 6 bases from J, leaving 9 bases between. The CDR3 has 14 amino acids. CDR3 amino acids: CASSLEGIAGELFF. The CDR3 DNA reads TGTGCCAGCAGCTTGGAGGGGATTGCCGGGGAGCTGTTTTTT. Full variable domain (missing parts from reference TRBV5-8 and TRBJ2-2): EAGVTQSPTHLIKTRGQQATLRCSPISGHTSVYWYQQALGLGLQFLLWYDEGEERNRGNFPPRFSGRQFPNYSSELNVNALELEDSALYLCASSLEGIAGELFFGEGSRLTVL.

This clone turned up a few times. Within the sample, other DNA sequences also encode this same CDR3. The chain carries TRBV9 and TRBJ1-1; D may be TRBD1 (6 bases). The germline V gene has CDR1 SGDLS and CDR2 YYNGEE. There are 14 residues in the CDR3. The V end was cut by 0 bases, the J end by 4 bases, with 10 bases between. CDR3 region: CASSVDRVGTEAFF. CDR3 nucleotides: TGTGCCAGCAGCGTAGACAGGGTAGGCACTGAAGCTTTCTTT.

V gene TRBV7-8 combines with J gene TRBJ2-7; TRBD2 aligns across 9 bases. This CDR3 is 15 amino acids long. The V and J ends lost 3 bases and 2 bases, in that order; junction bases with no gene match: 5. CDR1 SGHVS and CDR2 FQNEAQ come from the germline V gene. The CDR3 DNA reads TGTGCCAGCAGCTTGGGGGCTAGCGGGACCTACGAGCAGTACTTC. It codes for CASSLGASGTYEQYF.

Points on this clone: This sample includes further DNA sequences coding for the same CDR3. The chain uses TRBV18 and TRBJ2-7, with 13 bases identical to TRBD2. The CDR3 runs 15 residues. Trimming cost V 6 bases and J 2 bases; bases outside gene matches: 4. Germline values: CDR1 KGHSH, CDR2 LQKENI. The CDR3 DNA is TGTGCCAGCTCGTCACTAGCGGGAGGGCCCTACGAGCAGTACTTC. Its translation: CASSSLAGGPYEQYF.

The rearrangement joins TRBV9 to TRBJ2-2, with 9 bases matching TRBD1. Germline values: CDR1 SGDLS, CDR2 YYNGEE. Trimming took 4 bases from V and 5 from J; bases not matched to a gene: 6. The length of the CDR3 is 15 residues. In DNA form, the CDR3 reads TGTGCCAGCAGCCTGGGGACAGGGCAAACCGGGGAGCTGTTTTTT. Translated: CASSLGTGQTGELFF. Complete variable domain (other parts from reference TRBV9 and TRBJ2-2): DSGVTQTPKHLITATGQRVTLRCSPRSGDLSVYWYQQSLDQGLQFLIQYYNGEERAKGNILERFSAQQFPDLHSELNLSSLELGDSALYFCASSLGTGQTGELFFGEGSRLTVL.

This clone was counted a few times. The chain is built from TRBV5-1 and TRBJ2-3, with a weak D call TRBD2 (6 bases). The germline V and J ends were trimmed by 0 bases and 4 bases, with 12 bases remaining between them. The CDR3 is 15 amino acids. CDR1 is SGHRS and CDR2 is YFSETQ in the germline V gene. The CDR3 sequence: CASSLASGRADTQYF. CDR3 nucleotide sequence: TGCGCCAGCAGCTTGGCAAGCGGGCGGGCAGATACGCAGTATTTT.

The chain couples TRBV28 to TRBJ1-1; a possible D gene is TRBD1 (6 bases). Germline-derived CDR1 and CDR2 are MDHEN and SYDVKM. V was shortened by 6 bases and J by 5 bases, with 13 bases between the two germline ends. The CDR3 has 13 residues. The CDR3 is CASRSQGRTEAFF. The CDR3 bases are TGTGCCAGCAGAAGTCAGGGGAGGACTGAAGCTTTCTTT. Variable domain in full (rest from reference TRBV28 and TRBJ1-1): DVKVTQSSRYLVKRTGEKVFLECVQDMDHENMFWYRQDPGLGLRLIYFSYDVKMKEKGDIPEGYSVSREKKERFSLILESASTNQTSMYLCASRSQGRTEAFFGQGTRLTVV.

This clone occurred a few times. The chain couples TRBV30 to TRBJ2-7; maybe TRBD1 (6 bases). The V and J ends lost 5 bases and 5 bases respectively, with 10 bases between them. CDR3 size: 11 residues. Germline V gene data show CDR1 as GTSNPN and CDR2 as SVGIG (reference sequence). CDR3 protein: CAWDDRHEQYF. CDR3 sequence (DNA): TGTGCCTGGGATGACAGGCACGAGCAGTACTTC. Looking up the rest from reference TRBV30 and TRBJ2-7 gives the full variable domain: SQTIHQWPATLVQPVGSPLSLECTVEGTSNPNLYWYRQAAGRGLQLLFYSVGIGQISSEVPQNLSASRPQDRQFILSSKKLLLSDSGFYLCAWDDRHEQYFGPGTRLTVT.

The chain recombines TRBV2 with TRBJ2-4; D is uncertain. The CDR3 contains 11 residues. Germline V CDR1 and CDR2: SNHLY, FYNNEI. The V gene lost 3 bases and the J gene lost 8 bases, with 5 bases spanning the gap. The CDR3 sequence is CASSDWDIQYF. CDR3 nucleotides: TGTGCCAGCAGTGATTGGGACATTCAGTACTTC.

This clone has a count of ten or more. The rearrangement joins TRBV30 to TRBJ1-6; D is ambiguous. The V end was cut by 7 bases, the J end by 6 bases, with 13 bases between. CDR1 and CDR2 (germline): GTSNPN, SVGIG (reference sequence). This CDR3 is built from 13 residues. The CDR3 here is CAFQDKINSPLHF. DNA of the CDR3: TGTGCCTTTCAAGACAAGATTAATTCACCCCTCCACTTT.

This clone was counted between two and nine times. The V call is TRBV28, the J call TRBJ2-3; D perhaps matches TRBD2 (6 bases). Germline values: CDR1 MDHEN, CDR2 SYDVKM. The CDR3 loop spans 15 amino acids. V was trimmed by 5 bases and J by 2 bases, leaving 14 bases between them. In nucleotides, the CDR3 is TGTGCCAGCAGTCCCGGGACTTTAAACACAGATACGCAGTATTTT. Its translation is CASSPGTLNTDTQYF.

CDR3 coding DNA: TGCAGCGTGGCTAGCGGGGGGGCCTTCAATGAGCAGTTCTTC. This translates into CSVASGGAFNEQFF. The rearrangement links TRBV29-1 to TRBJ2-1, with 12 bases identical to TRBD2. Germline lookup yields CDR1 SQVTM and CDR2 ANQGSEA. Trimming took 6 bases from V and 6 from J; bases not matched to a gene: 6. The CDR3 is 14 amino acids.

The V and J genes are TRBV28 and TRBJ2-1; D not certain. CDR1 is MDHEN, CDR2 SYDVKM, per germline. The CDR3 extends over 16 amino acids. Trimming removed 6 bases from V and 1 base from J, with 16 bases in between. CDR3 bases: TGTGCCAGCAGCTCACGAGGAGATAGTTCCTACAATGAGCAGTTCTTC. Protein: CASSSRGDSSYNEQFF.

This rearrangement joins TRBV30 to TRBJ1-4; tentatively, D is TRBD1 (6 bases). V gave up 2 bases and J gave up 5 bases, with 15 bases separating them. Germline-derived CDR1 and CDR2 are GTSNPN and SVGIG (reference sequence). The CDR3 totals 15 residues. The CDR3 DNA follows: TGTGCCTGGAGTTTTAGGTGGGGGCCGAATGAAAAACTGTTTTTT. It codes for CAWSFRWGPNEKLFF. Full variable domain (missing parts from reference TRBV30 and TRBJ1-4): SQTIHQWPATLVQPVGSPLSLECTVEGTSNPNLYWYRQAAGRGLQLLFYSVGIGQISSEVPQNLSASRPQDRQFILSSKKLLLSDSGFYLCAWSFRWGPNEKLFFGSGTQLSVL.

The rearrangement joins TRBV7-9 to TRBJ2-1, with a possible D match to TRBD1 (6 bases). Between the trimmed V and J ends, which lost 5 bases and 9 bases, there was a span of 20 bases. This CDR3 is 15 amino acids long. CDR1 and CDR2 from the germline V gene are SEHNR and FQNEAQ (reference sequence). Written as DNA, the CDR3 is TGTGCCAGCAGCCCGTCCAGGGGAGCCCGGGGTGAGCAGTTCTTC. This sequence encodes CASSPSRGARGEQFF.

The V and J genes are TRBV6-1 and TRBJ1-6; 8 nucleotides align to TRBD1. Germline trimming cut 7 bases from V and 8 bases from J; bases unmatched to any gene: 10. Germline CDR1 is MNHNS and CDR2 is SASEGT. The CDR3 length is 15 residues. The CDR3 protein is CASNVGQGQHSPLHF. CDR3 nucleotide sequence: TGTGCCAGCAACGTAGGACAGGGCCAGCATTCACCCCTCCACTTT.